This T cell receptor beta chain was captured in a study of response to subunit inactivated influenza vaccine. Using its own MiXCR run on the RT-PCR reads, TCRdb lists one record per CDR3 protein. The sample has approximately 700,000 distinct CDR3 sequences; 15% to 19% are singletons. The length of the CDR3 is 14 residues. The germline V gene has CDR1 DFQATT and CDR2 SNEGSKA (reference sequence). The ends were cut back, 5 bases at V and 0 bases at J, with 13 bases in the middle. Study results and limitations: With each seasonal influenza vaccination, the authors suggested, few new T cells are recruited.

A few counts support this clonotype. Antigen unknown. This TCR was recovered from a middle-aged man who received an inactivated influenza vaccine. Specimen: PBMCs from blood, collected 11 to 12 days after vaccination. This chain joins TRBV20-1 and TRBJ2-5; D possibly corresponds to TRBD1 (6 bases). For the CDR3, the DNA is TGCAGTGCTTGGACAGCGGCGTACCAAGAGACCCAGTACTTC. This codes for CSAWTAAYQETQYF.